The text below deals with one TCR beta chain. The sample originates from a study of blood T cell repertoires in COVID-19. Study-wide background: Samples of COVID-19 (acute and convalescent) were obtained from the United States, Italy and Spain. T cells, B-cell-depleted T cells, or PBMCs supplied cDNA or gDNA.

This CDR3 has 18 residues. Trimming removed 6 bases from V and 0 bases from J, with 21 bases in between. The germline CDR1 and CDR2 sequences are MNHEY and SMNVEV (reference sequence). The method was immunoSEQ multiplex PCR; TCRdb's version includes in-frame clones alone and lacks a portion of them. Altogether some 200,000 clones are present, approximately 81% being singletons, with the ten largest covering about 10%. The gene calls are TRBV27 and TRBJ2-4; a weak D match, TRBD1 (5 bases). The sequencing sample was made of peripheral blood. This TCR derives from an elderly woman with acute or convalescent COVID-19. The CDR3: CASSPTPPGPLAKNIQYF. As DNA, the CDR3 is TGTGCCAGCAGCCCGACCCCCCCAGGGCCCTTAGCCAAAAACATTCAGTACTTC.